The present TCR beta chain was sequenced within a study of post-analysis software for immune sequencing data. Study outcomes and limitations: Roughly 5 TRBV segments, including TRBV5-6, TRBV5-1 and TRBV20-1, were more frequent in patients than controls.

A word on this clonotype: Its antigen is not identified.

The library was made from cDNA and included unique molecular identifiers. TCRdb reanalysed the PCR reads using MiXCR and keeps one entry per CDR3 protein. This table holds more than 450,000 distinct CDR3 sequences, around 44% found once. Per germline, CDR1 SGDLS and CDR2 YYNGEE. This CDR3 is 15 amino acids long. Sequencing input: blood. The chain recombines TRBV9 with TRBJ2-5; TRBD2 matches 9 bases. The J call may be mistaken, given a closer DNA end match to TRBJ2-7. This receptor was taken from a girl under 18 with multiple sclerosis. This chain's CDR3 is CASSVGLRGGLEQYF. CDR3 DNA: TGTGCCAGCAGCGTAGGTTTGCGGGGGGGCCTCGAGCAGTACTTC.